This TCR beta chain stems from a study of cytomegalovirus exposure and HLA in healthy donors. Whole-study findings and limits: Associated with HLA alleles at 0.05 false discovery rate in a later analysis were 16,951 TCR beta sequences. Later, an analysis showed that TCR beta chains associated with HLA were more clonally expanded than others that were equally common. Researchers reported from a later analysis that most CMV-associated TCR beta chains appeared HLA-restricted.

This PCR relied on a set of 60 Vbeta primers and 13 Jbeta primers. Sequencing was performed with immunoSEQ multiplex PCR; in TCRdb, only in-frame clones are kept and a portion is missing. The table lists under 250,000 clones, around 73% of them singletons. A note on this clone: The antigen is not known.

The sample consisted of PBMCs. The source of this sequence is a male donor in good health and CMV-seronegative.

CDR3 bases: TGTGCCAGTAGTAAGTCAGATGGCTACGAGCAGTACTTC. It encodes CASSKSDGYEQYF. The rearrangement uses TRBV19 and TRBJ2-7; D is unclear. Trimming shortened V by 4 bases and J by 3 bases, and 10 bases separated the two germline ends. From germline, CDR1 is LNHDA and CDR2 SQIVND (reference sequence). This CDR3 spans 13 amino acids.